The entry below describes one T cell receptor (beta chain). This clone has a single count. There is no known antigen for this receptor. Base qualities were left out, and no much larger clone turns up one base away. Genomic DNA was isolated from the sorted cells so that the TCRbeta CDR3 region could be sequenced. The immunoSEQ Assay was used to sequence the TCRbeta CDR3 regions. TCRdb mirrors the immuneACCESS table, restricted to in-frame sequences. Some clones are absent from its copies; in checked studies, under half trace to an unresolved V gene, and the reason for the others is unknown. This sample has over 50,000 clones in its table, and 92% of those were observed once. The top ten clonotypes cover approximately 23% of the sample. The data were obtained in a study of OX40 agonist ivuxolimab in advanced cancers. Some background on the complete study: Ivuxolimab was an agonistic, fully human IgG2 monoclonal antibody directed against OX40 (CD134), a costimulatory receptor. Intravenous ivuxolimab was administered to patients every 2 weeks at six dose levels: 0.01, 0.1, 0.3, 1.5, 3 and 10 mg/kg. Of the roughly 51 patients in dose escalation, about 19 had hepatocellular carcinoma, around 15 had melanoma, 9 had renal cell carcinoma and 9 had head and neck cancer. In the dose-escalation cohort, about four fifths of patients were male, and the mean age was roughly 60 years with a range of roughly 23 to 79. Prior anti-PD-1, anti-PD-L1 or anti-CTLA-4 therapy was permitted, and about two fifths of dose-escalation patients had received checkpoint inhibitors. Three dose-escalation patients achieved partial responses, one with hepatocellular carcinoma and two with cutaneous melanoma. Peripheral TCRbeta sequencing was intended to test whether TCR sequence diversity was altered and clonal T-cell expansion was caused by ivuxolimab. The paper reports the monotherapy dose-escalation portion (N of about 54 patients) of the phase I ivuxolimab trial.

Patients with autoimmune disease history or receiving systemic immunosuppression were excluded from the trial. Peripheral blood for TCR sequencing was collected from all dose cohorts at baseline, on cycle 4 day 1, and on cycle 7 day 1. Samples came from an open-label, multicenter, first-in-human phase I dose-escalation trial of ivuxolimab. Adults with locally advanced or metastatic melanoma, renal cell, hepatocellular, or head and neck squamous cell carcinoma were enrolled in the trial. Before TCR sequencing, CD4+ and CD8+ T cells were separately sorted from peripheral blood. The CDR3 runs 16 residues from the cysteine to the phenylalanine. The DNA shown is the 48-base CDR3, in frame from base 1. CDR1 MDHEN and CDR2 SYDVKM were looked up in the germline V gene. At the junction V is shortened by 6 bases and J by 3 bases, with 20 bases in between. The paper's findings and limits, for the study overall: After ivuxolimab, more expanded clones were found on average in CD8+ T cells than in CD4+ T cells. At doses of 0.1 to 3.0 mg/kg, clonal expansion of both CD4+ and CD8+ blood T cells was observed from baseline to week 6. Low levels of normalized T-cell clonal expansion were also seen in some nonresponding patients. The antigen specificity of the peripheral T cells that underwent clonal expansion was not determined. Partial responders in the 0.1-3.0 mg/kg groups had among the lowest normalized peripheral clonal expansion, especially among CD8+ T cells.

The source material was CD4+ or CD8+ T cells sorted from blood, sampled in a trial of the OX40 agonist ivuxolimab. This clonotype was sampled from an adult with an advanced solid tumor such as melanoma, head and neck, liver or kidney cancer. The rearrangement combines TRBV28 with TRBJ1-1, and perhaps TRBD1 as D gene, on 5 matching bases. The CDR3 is CASSFNAGKTDTEAFF. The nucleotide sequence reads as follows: TGTGCCAGCAGCTTTAACGCAGGGAAGACGGACACTGAAGCTTTCTTT.